The clone carrying this T cell receptor (beta chain) was counted only a few times. Its antigen is unknown. This entry belongs to a study of CD8+ T cells in alopecia areata. Study-wide results and caveats: Shared TCR sequences were less clear between patients than in mice, possibly partly from HLA diversity.

Extraction of RNA preceded its reverse transcription into cDNA, which served as the sequencing template. Repertoires were generated with immunoSEQ multiplex PCR, while TCRdb's copy carries only in-frame clones and drops some. This sample has more than 150,000 clones, with about 53% found just once. The CDR3 loop spans 13 amino acids. V lost 5 bases and J lost 8, with 13 bases in between. Sequencing used CD8+ T cells sorted from blood, obtained at week 0. This TCR was recovered from a human donor with alopecia areata. The chain uses TRBV23-1 and TRBJ1-3; D gene unclear. TRBV23-1 counts as an open reading frame of uncertain function. CDR3 in amino acids: CASSLCGLYTIYF. CDR3 in DNA: TGCGCCAGCAGTTTATGTGGGTTATACACCATATATTTT.